A selection of T cell receptor beta chains follows, all from one sample in a study of T cells in localized non-small cell lung cancer. Repertoires were generated with immunoSEQ multiplex PCR, while TCRdb's copy carries only in-frame clones and drops some. Here the sample spans 50,000 to 60,000 clones, around 80% being singletons. This specimen consisted of PBMCs, obtained before any cancer treatment. Every receptor here comes from a woman between 35 and 75 years old with stage II lung adenocarcinoma. Both conserved end residues are part of each CDR3. D genes are given only for firm matches. Not all rows give a size; the values are once, few, many and, for expanded clones, a class.

j_gene,abundance,d_gene,v_gene,len,CDR3aa,CDR3nt
TRBJ1-5,-,-,TRBV21-1,17,CASSKVRGYAFNQPQHF,TGTGCCAGCAGCAAAGTAAGAGGGTACGCCTTCAATCAGCCCCAGCATTTT
TRBJ2-2,-,-,TRBV25-1,13,CASSPEITGELFF,TGTGCCAGCAGTCCTGAGATCACCGGGGAGCTGTTTTTT
TRBJ2-2,-,-,TRBV7-3,12,CASSYRTGELFF,TGTGCCAGCAGCTACCGGACCGGGGAGCTGTTTTTT
TRBJ2-7,-,TRBD1,TRBV4-3,17,CASSQDSWAGGFDEQYF,TGCGCCAGCAGCCAAGATAGTTGGGCAGGGGGCTTCGACGAGCAGTACTTC
TRBJ2-7,once,-,TRBV19,17,CASSKWFRGRESYEQYF,TGTGCCAGTAGTAAGTGGTTCCGCGGCAGGGAGAGCTACGAGCAGTACTTC
TRBJ1-5,-,-,TRBV6-5,13,CASSYVGDQPQHF,TGTGCCAGCAGTTACGTGGGGGATCAGCCCCAGCATTTT
TRBJ2-1,-,-,TRBV6-5,15,CASSIAESSYNEQFF,TGTGCCAGCAGTATAGCGGAGAGCTCCTACAATGAGCAGTTCTTC
TRBJ1-1,few,TRBD1,TRBV18,16,CASSPLAGTVNTEAFF,TGTGCCAGCTCACCATTGGCAGGGACAGTGAACACTGAAGCTTTCTTT
TRBJ1-4,-,-,TRBV7-6,15,CASSLRQGANEKLFF,TGTGCCAGCAGCTTGCGTCAGGGTGCTAATGAAAAACTGTTTTTT
TRBJ2-1,-,TRBD1,TRBV19,15,CASRPTGKGYNEQFF,TGTGCCAGTAGACCGACAGGGAAGGGCTACAATGAGCAGTTCTTC
TRBJ2-7,once,-,TRBV29-1,12,CSVGRTSYEQYF,TGCAGCGTGGGACGGACTTCATACGAGCAGTACTTC
TRBJ2-3,-,-,TRBV7-2,12,CASSLRTDTQYF,TGTGCCAGCAGCTTAAGAACAGATACGCAGTATTTT
TRBJ2-7,-,-,TRBV7-8,16,CASTLPNSRFSYEQYF,TGTGCCAGCACCCTCCCGAACTCCAGGTTCTCCTACGAGCAGTACTTC
TRBJ1-1,-,-,TRBV11-3,13,CASSLEPGTEAFF,TGTGCCAGCAGCTTAGAACCAGGGACTGAAGCTTTCTTT
TRBJ1-4,-,-,TRBV7-9,14,CASSEQVLNEKLFF,TGTGCCAGCAGCGAACAGGTCTTAAATGAAAAACTGTTTTTT
TRBJ1-5,-,-,TRBV28,12,CASSSRGGRQHF,TGTGCCAGCAGTTCACGGGGTGGACGGCAGCATTTT
TRBJ1-1,-,TRBD1,TRBV30,14,CAWTDRGRNTEAFF,TGTGCCTGGACGGACAGGGGCAGGAACACTGAAGCTTTCTTT
TRBJ1-5,-,-,TRBV6-1,14,CASSEGFGNQPQHF,TGTGCCAGCAGCGAGGGGTTCGGCAATCAGCCCCAGCATTTT
TRBJ1-1,-,TRBD1,TRBV6-6,16,CASKNLQGAGNTEAFF,TGTGCCAGCAAGAACTTACAGGGGGCCGGGAACACTGAAGCTTTCTTT
TRBJ2-1,-,-,TRBV19,13,CASSSDNYNEQFF,TGTGCCAGTAGTTCGGACAACTACAATGAGCAGTTCTTC
TRBJ2-2,-,-,TRBV11-2,14,CASSSEPVAGELFF,TGTGCCAGCAGCTCCGAGCCCGTGGCCGGGGAGCTGTTTTTT
TRBJ1-5,medium-sized,TRBD1,TRBV9,15,CASSAGQGQNQPQHF,TGTGCCAGCAGCGCCGGACAGGGCCAGAATCAGCCCCAGCATTTT
TRBJ1-1,-,-,TRBV6-6,15,CASSYREGGNTEAFF,TGTGCCAGCAGTTACAGGGAGGGCGGGAACACTGAAGCTTTCTTT